This entry concerns a single T cell receptor beta chain. Its antigen is not known. The V gene's germline CDR1 is LNHDA and CDR2 SQIVND (reference sequence). The CDR3 is made up of 14 amino acids. V lost 2 bases and J lost 3, with 8 bases in between. This sample stems from a study of cytotoxic CD8 clonotypes in ibrutinib-treated CLL. About the research overall: Partial responses totalled approximately 24 and complete responses 2; after median around six years, approximately 15 remained remitted and approximately twelve progressed. Median treatment time before response sampling was eleven to twelve months, range 6 to 36. Regarding the study as a whole: Clonality measured at baseline exceeded age-matched healthy donors, tracking circulating CD8+ T-cell counts.

Deep sequencing aimed at 1 in 200,000 to 1 in 1 million T cells' resolution. Here immunoSEQ multiplex PCR was the method, and the copy in TCRdb shows in-frame clones only, minus some. The table lists over 25,000 clones, roughly 60% of them singletons, with 14% in the top ten. Source: PBMCs, taken before ibrutinib treatment. This receptor was obtained from a human donor with chronic lymphocytic leukemia. This chain uses TRBV19 with TRBJ1-5; D is unresolved. The CDR3 region is CASSIRRNNQPQHF. CDR3 in DNA: TGTGCCAGTAGTATACGACGCAACAATCAGCCCCAGCATTTT.